This T cell receptor beta chain was documented in a study of control samples from healthy donors and cancer patients. Germline V CDR1 and CDR2: MNHEY, SMNVEV (reference sequence). The CDR3 consists of 16 residues. V trimming: 6 bases; J trimming: 2 bases; junction bases outside the gene matches: 9. The data were produced by immunoSEQ multiplex PCR, yet TCRdb's version contains in-frame clones alone and is incomplete. The sample yields about 150,000 clones, roughly 94% seen once. Sequencing was done on a sample of PBMCs. The TCR was taken from a man aged 60-69 years with colorectal cancer. The chain combines TRBV27 with TRBJ2-3; 9 positions match TRBD2. The CDR3 loop is CASRPRGLALTDTQYF. In nucleotides, the CDR3 is TGTGCCAGCAGACCGCGGGGACTAGCCCTCACAGATACGCAGTATTTT.